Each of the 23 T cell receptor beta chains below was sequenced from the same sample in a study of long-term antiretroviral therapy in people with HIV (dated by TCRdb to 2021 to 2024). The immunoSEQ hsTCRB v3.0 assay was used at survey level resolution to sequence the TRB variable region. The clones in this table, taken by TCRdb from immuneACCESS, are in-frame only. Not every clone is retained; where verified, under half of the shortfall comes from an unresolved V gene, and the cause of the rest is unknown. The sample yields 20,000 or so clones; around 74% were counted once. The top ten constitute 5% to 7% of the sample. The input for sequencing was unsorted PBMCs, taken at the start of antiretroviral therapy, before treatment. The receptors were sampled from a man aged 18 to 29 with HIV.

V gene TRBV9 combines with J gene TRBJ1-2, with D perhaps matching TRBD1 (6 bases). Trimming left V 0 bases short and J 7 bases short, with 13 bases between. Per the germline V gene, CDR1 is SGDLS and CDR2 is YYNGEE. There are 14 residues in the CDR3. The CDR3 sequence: CASSVAGGGAGYTF. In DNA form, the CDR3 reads TGTGCCAGCAGCGTAGCTGGCGGGGGCGCTGGCTACACCTTC.

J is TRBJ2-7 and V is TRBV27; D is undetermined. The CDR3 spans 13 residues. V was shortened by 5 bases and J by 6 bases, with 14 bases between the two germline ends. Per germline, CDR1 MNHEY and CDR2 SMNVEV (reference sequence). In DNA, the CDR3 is TGTGCCAGCAGTCCACAATACCCCCTCGAGCAGTACTTC. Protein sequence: CASSPQYPLEQYF.

Written as DNA, the CDR3 is TGCAGCGAACGGACTGAGCATACCTACGAGCAGTACTTC. This gives the protein CSERTEHTYEQYF. This sequence joins TRBV29-1 and TRBJ2-7; D is perhaps TRBD2 (5 bases). The CDR3 consists of 13 residues. Germline V gives CDR1 SQVTM, CDR2 ANQGSEA. The V gene lost 7 bases and the J gene lost 2 bases, with 15 bases spanning the gap.

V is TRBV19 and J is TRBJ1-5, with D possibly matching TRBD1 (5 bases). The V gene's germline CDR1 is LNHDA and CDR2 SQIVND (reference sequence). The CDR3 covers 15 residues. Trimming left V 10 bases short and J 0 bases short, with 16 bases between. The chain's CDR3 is CATRPGAYSNQPQHF. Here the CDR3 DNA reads TGTGCCACTAGGCCCGGGGCATATAGCAATCAGCCCCAGCATTTT.

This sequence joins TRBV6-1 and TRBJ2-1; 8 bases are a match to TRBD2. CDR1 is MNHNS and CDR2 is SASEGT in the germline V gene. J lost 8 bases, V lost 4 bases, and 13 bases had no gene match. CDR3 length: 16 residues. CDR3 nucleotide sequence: TGTGCCAGCAGTGTAACTAGCGGAAACATAGTCGATGAGCAGTTCTTC. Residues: CASSVTSGNIVDEQFF.

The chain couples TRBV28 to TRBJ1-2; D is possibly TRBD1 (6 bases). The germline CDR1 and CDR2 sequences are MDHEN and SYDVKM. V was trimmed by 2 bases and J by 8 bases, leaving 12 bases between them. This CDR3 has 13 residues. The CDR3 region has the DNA TGTGCCAGCAGTTTAGAGGGGGTTGACGGCTACACCTTC. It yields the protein CASSLEGVDGYTF.

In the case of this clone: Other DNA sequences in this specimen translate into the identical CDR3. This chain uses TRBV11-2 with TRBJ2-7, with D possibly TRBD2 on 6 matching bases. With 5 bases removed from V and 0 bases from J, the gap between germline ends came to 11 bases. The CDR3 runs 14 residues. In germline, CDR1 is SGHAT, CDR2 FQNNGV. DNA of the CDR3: TGTGCCAGCAGCCTAGCGTACACCTCCTACGAGCAGTACTTC. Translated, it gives CASSLAYTSYEQYF.

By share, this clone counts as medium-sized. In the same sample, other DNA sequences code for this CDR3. This CDR3 reads CSVEVGDRGYEQYF. In DNA, the CDR3 is TGCAGCGTTGAAGTTGGGGACAGGGGCTACGAGCAGTACTTC. The rearrangement uses TRBV29-1 and TRBJ2-7, with 10 bases fitting TRBD1. Germline-derived CDR1 and CDR2 are SQVTM and ANQGSEA. V was clipped by 1 base and J by 3 bases; unmatched bases: 3. The CDR3 runs 14 residues.

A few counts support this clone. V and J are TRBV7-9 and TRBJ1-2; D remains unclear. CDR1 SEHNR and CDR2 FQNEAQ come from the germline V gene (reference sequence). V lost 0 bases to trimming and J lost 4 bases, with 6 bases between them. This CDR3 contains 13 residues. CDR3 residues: CASSLAFFYGYTF. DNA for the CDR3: TGTGCCAGCAGCTTAGCCTTTTTCTATGGCTACACCTTC.

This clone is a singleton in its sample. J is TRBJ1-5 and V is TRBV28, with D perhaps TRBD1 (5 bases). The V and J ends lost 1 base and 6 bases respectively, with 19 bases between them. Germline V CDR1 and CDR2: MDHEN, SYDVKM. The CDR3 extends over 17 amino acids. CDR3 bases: TGTGCCAGCAGTTTATTAAGGGGAACAGTGACAAGTCAGCCCCAGCATTTT. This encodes CASSLLRGTVTSQPQHF.

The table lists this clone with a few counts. The CDR3 DNA sequence: TGTGCCAGCAGCTTAGCGGGAACCGTCGATGAGCAGTTCTTC. This sequence encodes CASSLAGTVDEQFF. V and J are TRBV5-5 and TRBJ2-1; 7 nucleotides line up with TRBD2. After removal of 2 bases from V and 8 bases from J, the junction contained 7 bases not matched to a gene. Germline V gene lookup returns CDR1 SGHKS and CDR2 YYEKEE (reference sequence). The CDR3 sequence is 14 residues long.

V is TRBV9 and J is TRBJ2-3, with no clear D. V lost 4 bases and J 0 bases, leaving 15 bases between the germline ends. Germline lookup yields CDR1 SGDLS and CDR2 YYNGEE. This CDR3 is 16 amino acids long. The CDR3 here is CASSPLVAASTDTQYF. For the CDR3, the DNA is TGTGCCAGCAGCCCGCTGGTGGCAGCCAGCACAGATACGCAGTATTTT.

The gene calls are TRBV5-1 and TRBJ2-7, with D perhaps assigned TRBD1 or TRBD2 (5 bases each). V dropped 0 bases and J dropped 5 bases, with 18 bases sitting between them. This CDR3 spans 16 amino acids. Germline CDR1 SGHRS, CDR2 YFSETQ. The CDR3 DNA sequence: TGCGCCAGCAGCTTGGTCCCGGGACCCGCTACAGACGAGCAGTACTTC. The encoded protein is CASSLVPGPATDEQYF.

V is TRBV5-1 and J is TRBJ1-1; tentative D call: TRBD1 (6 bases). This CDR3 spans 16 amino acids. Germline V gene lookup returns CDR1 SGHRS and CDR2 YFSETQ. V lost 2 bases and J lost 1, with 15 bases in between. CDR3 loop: CASSFANRDPNTEAFF. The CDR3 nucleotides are TGCGCCAGCAGCTTCGCTAACAGGGATCCGAACACTGAAGCTTTCTTT.

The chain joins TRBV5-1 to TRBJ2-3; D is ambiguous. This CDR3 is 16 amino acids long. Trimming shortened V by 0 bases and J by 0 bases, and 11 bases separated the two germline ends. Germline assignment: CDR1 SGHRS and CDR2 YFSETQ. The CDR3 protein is CASSLDSSSSTDTQYF. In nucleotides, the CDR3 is TGCGCCAGCAGCTTGGACAGCTCATCTAGCACAGATACGCAGTATTTT.

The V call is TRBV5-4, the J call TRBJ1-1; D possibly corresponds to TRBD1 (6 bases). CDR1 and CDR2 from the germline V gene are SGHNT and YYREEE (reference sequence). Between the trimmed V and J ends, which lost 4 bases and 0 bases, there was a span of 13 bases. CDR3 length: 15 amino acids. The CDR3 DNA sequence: TGTGCCAGCAGCCTAAAACAGGGACTGAACACTGAAGCTTTCTTT. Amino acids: CASSLKQGLNTEAFF.

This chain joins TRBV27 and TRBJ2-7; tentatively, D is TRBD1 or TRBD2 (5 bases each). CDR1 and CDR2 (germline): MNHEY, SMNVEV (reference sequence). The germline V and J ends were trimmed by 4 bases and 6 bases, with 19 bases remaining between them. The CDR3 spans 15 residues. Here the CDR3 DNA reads TGTGCCAGCAGTTCCCACGGGGCGGCGTTTTGCGAGCAGTACTTC. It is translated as CASSSHGAAFCEQYF.

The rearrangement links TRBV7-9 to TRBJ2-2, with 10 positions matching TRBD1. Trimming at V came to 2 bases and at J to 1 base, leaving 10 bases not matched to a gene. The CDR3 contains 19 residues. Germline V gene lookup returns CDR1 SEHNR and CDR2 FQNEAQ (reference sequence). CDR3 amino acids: CASSLIGTGAAQNTGELFF. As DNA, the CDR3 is TGTGCCAGCAGCTTAATCGGGACAGGGGCCGCCCAGAACACCGGGGAGCTGTTTTTT.

The CDR3 here is CASSLGLAGNEQFF. CDR3 nucleotides: TGCGCCAGCAGCCTTGGACTAGCTGGAAATGAGCAGTTCTTC. V gene TRBV5-1 combines with J gene TRBJ2-1; 8 bases fit TRBD2. V was clipped by 4 bases and J by 7 bases; unmatched bases: 7. Germline V CDR1 and CDR2: SGHRS, YFSETQ. CDR3 length equals 14 residues.

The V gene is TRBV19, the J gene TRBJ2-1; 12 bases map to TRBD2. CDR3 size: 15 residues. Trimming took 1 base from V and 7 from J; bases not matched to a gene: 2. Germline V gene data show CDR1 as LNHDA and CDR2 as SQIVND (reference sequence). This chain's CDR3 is CASSIGLAGGNEQFF. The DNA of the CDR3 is TGTGCCAGTAGTATAGGGCTAGCGGGAGGGAATGAGCAGTTCTTC.

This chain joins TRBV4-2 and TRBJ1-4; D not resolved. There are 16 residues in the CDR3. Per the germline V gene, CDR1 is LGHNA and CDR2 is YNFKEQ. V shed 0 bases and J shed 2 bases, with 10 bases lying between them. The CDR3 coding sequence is TGTGCCAGCAGCCAAGATACAAGGGCTACTAATGAAAAACTGTTTTTT. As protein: CASSQDTRATNEKLFF.

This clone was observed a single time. CDR3 amino acids: CASSPTSSTDTQYF. The CDR3 region has the DNA TGTGCCAGCAGCCCTACGTCTAGCACAGATACGCAGTATTTT. V is TRBV5-4 and J is TRBJ2-3; D remains ambiguous. The germline V gene encodes CDR1 SGHNT and CDR2 YYREEE (reference sequence). With 4 bases removed from V and 0 bases from J, the gap between germline ends came to 9 bases. The CDR3 is 14 residues long.

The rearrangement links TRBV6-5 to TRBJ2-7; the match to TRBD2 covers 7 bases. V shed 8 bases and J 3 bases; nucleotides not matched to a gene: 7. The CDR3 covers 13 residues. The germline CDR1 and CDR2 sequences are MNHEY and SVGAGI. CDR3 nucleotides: TGTGCCAGCGGTACTAGCGAACACTACGAGCAGTACTTC. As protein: CASGTSEHYEQYF.